Each of the 10 T cell receptor beta chains below was sequenced from the same sample in a study of graft-versus-host responses after intestinal transplantation. Libraries were prepared by immunoSEQ multiplex PCR; TCRdb keeps only in-frame clonotypes and omits some of them. The sample has under 140,000 clones, 93% seen once. The antigens of these receptors remain unknown. Sequencing was performed on unstimulated CD8+ T cells sorted from spleen or lymph node cells, taken before intestinal transplant. The receptors derive from a human donor who received an intestinal transplant.

This chain links TRBV5-1 with TRBJ2-3, with D perhaps TRBD1 or TRBD2 (5 bases each). The CDR3 is made up of 17 amino acids. Germline V gene sequence: CDR1 SGHRS, CDR2 YFSETQ. Trimming removed 5 bases from V and 2 bases from J, with 21 bases in between. CDR3 sequence reads: CASRSGRDRLFTDTQYF. Written as DNA, the CDR3 is TGCGCCAGCAGGTCCGGCCGGGACCGACTCTTCACAGATACGCAGTATTTT.

The table lists this clone with a few counts. The chain employs TRBV19 and TRBJ1-2; maybe TRBD1 (6 bases). The CDR3 has 13 residues. Germline V gene sequence: CDR1 LNHDA, CDR2 SQIVND (reference sequence). With 5 bases removed from V and 2 bases from J, the gap between germline ends came to 9 bases. The CDR3 spells CASSDRMNYGYTF. As DNA, the CDR3 is TGTGCCAGTAGTGACAGGATGAACTATGGCTACACCTTC.

The chain has TRBV9 and TRBJ2-1; 12 nucleotides align to TRBD2. The germline CDR1 and CDR2 sequences are SGDLS and YYNGEE. Germline trimming cut 3 bases from V and 4 bases from J; bases unmatched to any gene: 5. This CDR3 is built from 16 residues. CDR3 DNA: TGTGCCAGCAGCGCCTCCGGGACTAGCGGGTACAATGAGCAGTTCTTC. The encoded protein is CASSASGTSGYNEQFF.

CDR3 loop: CASSDATAPYEQYF. The CDR3, as DNA: TGCGCCAGCAGTGACGCGACAGCTCCCTACGAGCAGTACTTC. The V and J genes are TRBV10-1 and TRBJ2-7, with TRBD1 as a possible D gene (5 bases). V dropped 3 bases and J dropped 2 bases, with 11 bases sitting between them. This CDR3 comprises 14 residues. The germline gives CDR1 WNHNN, CDR2 SYGVQD (reference sequence).

This rearrangement joins TRBV12-2 to TRBJ1-2. TRBV12-2 is noted as a pseudogene. The CDR3 covers 14 residues. CDR3 sequence: CASRFGTERYGYTF. The DNA of the CDR3 is TGTGCAAGTCGCTTTGGGACTGAGCGATATGGCTACACCTTC.

V and J are TRBV4-1 and TRBJ1-1; D gene unclear. In germline, CDR1 is MGHRA, CDR2 YSYEKL. V lost 2 bases, J lost 1 base, and 11 bases lay in between. The CDR3 has 15 residues. The CDR3 DNA reads as TGCGCCAGCAGCCAACTTCAAAAGGCGAACACTGAAGCTTTCTTT. Its protein product is CASSQLQKANTEAFF.

This clone was counted only a few times. The CDR3 nucleotides read TGTGCCAGCAGCCAGGGACACTTCTACGAGCAGTACTTC. Translation: CASSQGHFYEQYF. This chain connects TRBV5-8 to TRBJ2-7; a weak D match, TRBD1 (6 bases). Germline-derived CDR1 and CDR2 are SGHTS and YDEGEE. The CDR3 has 13 residues. Trimming removed 4 bases at V and 3 bases at J, with 11 bases between.

The V gene is TRBV18, the J gene TRBJ1-5, with TRBD1 as a possible D gene (6 bases). Trimming removed 5 bases from V and 0 bases from J, with 14 bases in between. Germline assignment: CDR1 KGHSH and CDR2 LQKENI. The CDR3 extends over 16 amino acids. DNA of the CDR3: TGTGCCAGCTCATCCCGGGACACCTTTAGCAATCAGCCCCAGCATTTT. Translation gives CASSSRDTFSNQPQHF.

CDR3 bases: TGTGCCAGCAGTTTAGTGGCGGGAGGTTCAAACGAGCAGTACTTC. It is translated as CASSLVAGGSNEQYF. V and J are TRBV27 and TRBJ2-7, with 8 bases fitting TRBD2. CDR1 and CDR2 from the germline V gene are MNHEY and SMNVEV (reference sequence). V trimming: 2 bases; J trimming: 5 bases; junction bases outside the gene matches: 8. The length of the CDR3 is 15 residues.

The chain couples TRBV6-5 to TRBJ1-2; no clear D. The V end was cut by 4 bases, the J end by 0 bases, with 15 bases between. The CDR3 covers 16 residues. CDR1 MNHEY and CDR2 SVGAGI come from the germline V gene. This CDR3 is CASSSVGVKANYGYTF. In DNA form, the CDR3 reads TGTGCCAGCAGTTCAGTGGGCGTAAAAGCTAACTATGGCTACACCTTC.